A single count supports the clone carrying this TCR beta chain. What it binds is unknown. Only CD45RO-negative cells positively selected for CCR7 counted as naive CD8 cells, so terminally differentiated effector memory CD45RA+ cells were excluded. This entry comes from a study of shared clonotypes between healthy human individuals. Broader study findings: Naive subsets generally exceeded memory subsets in estimated richness. The sharing of 4.5% to 5.5% of naive CD4 clonotypes was seen across a few donors.

The method was immunoSEQ multiplex PCR; TCRdb's version includes in-frame clones alone and lacks a portion of them. The table includes hundreds of thousands of clones, roughly 96% detected once. Germline CDR1 is PRHDT and CDR2 is FYEKMQ (reference sequence). V lost 5 bases and J lost 3; bases outside the gene matches: 10. The CDR3 is made up of 16 amino acids. This sequence was found in a young woman in good health. The V call is TRBV13, the J call TRBJ2-5, with TRBD2 identical over 9 bases. The material sequenced was naive CD8+ T cells sorted from blood. The CDR3: CASSLRLAGREETQYF. DNA of the CDR3: TGTGCCAGCAGCCTCCGGCTAGCGGGAAGGGAAGAGACCCAGTACTTC.